The clone carrying this T cell receptor (beta chain) was seen repeatedly, ten times or more. Its specificity is not known. As part of library construction, unique molecular identifiers were attached to individual cDNA molecules. TCRdb used MiXCR to reprocess the 5' RACE reads, holding one entry per CDR3 protein. The profile shows 25,000 to 35,000 distinct CDR3 sequences, 5.5% to 6% of them singletons. V shed 7 bases, J shed 9 bases, and the junction held 8 bases outside the gene matches. Germline V gene lookup returns CDR1 GTSNPN and CDR2 SVGIG (reference sequence). This CDR3 is 11 amino acids long. The sample is drawn from a study of early T cells in non-severe SARS-CoV-2 infection. Study conclusions and caveats: Private and CD4 specificities were missed by VDJdb matching, which favored anti-spike CD8 responses.

The sequence was obtained from an adult who was a healthcare worker with PCR-confirmed SARS-CoV-2 infection or an uninfected control (not recorded which). Sequencing input: whole blood. The V and J genes are TRBV30 and TRBJ1-2; 7 nucleotides agree with TRBD1. This CDR3 is CALDRVKSYTF. Here the CDR3 DNA reads TGTGCCTTAGACAGGGTCAAGAGCTACACCTTC.